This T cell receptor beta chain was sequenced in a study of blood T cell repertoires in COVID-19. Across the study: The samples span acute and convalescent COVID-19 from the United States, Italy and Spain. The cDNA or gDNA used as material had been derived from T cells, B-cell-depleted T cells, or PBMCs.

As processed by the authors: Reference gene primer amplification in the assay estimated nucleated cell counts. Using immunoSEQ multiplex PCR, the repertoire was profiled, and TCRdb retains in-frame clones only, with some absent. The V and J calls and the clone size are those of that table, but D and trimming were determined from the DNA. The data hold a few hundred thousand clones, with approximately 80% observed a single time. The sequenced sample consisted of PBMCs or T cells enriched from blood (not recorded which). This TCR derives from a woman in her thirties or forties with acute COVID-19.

The DNA of the CDR3 is TGCGCCAGCAGCCAGGGGAGCGGGAGGATCACAGATACGCAGTATTTT. This codes for CASSQGSGRITDTQYF. This sequence joins TRBV5-1 and TRBJ2-3, with TRBD2 matching over 9 bases. This CDR3 comprises 16 residues. Looked up from germline, CDR1 is SGHRS and CDR2 is YFSETQ. J lost 2 bases, V lost 4 bases, and 8 bases had no gene match.